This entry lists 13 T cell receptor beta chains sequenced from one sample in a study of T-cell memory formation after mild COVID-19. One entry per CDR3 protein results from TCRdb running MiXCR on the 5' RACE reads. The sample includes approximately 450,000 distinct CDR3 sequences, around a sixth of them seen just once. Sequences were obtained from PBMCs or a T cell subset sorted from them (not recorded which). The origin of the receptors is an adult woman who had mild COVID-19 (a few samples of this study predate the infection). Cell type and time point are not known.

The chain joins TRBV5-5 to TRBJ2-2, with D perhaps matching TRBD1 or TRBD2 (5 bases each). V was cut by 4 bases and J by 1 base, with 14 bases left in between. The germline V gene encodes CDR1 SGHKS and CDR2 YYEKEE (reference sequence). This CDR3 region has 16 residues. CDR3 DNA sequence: TGTGCCAGCAGCGATCCGGGACGGATGAACACCGGGGAGCTGTTTTTT. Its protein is CASSDPGRMNTGELFF.

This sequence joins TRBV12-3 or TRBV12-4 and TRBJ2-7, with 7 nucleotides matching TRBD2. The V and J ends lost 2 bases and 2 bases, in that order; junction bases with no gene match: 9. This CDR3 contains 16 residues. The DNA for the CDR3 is TGTGCCAGCAGTTTAACGGGGGGTGGCGGCACCTACGAGCAGTACTTC. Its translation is CASSLTGGGGTYEQYF.

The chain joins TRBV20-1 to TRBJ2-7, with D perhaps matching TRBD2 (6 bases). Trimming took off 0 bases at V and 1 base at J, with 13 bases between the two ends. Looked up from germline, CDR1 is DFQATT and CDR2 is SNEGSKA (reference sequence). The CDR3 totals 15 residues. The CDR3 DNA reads TGCAGTGCTAGAGATCCCGGGGGAGCTTCCTACGAGCAGTACTTC. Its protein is CSARDPGGASYEQYF.

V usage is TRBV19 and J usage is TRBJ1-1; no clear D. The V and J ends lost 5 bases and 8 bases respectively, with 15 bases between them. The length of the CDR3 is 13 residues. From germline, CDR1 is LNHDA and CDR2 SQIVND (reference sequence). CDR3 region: CASSGVLSEEAFF. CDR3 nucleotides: TGTGCCAGTAGTGGGGTGCTTTCGGAAGAAGCTTTCTTT.

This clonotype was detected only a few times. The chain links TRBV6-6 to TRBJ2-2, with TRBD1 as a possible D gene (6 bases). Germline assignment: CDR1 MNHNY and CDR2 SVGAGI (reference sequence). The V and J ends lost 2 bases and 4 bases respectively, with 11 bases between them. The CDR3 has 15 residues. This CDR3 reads CASSYGQTSTGELFF. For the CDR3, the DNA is TGTGCCAGCAGTTACGGACAGACTTCCACCGGGGAGCTGTTTTTT.

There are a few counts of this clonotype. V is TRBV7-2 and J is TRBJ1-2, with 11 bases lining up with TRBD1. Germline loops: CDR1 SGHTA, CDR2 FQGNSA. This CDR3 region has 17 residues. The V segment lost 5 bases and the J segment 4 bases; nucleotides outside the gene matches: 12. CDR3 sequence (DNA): TGTGCCAGCAGCCGGAAGGCGGGACAGGGGGTATTCTATGGCTACACCTTC. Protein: CASSRKAGQGVFYGYTF.

Written as DNA, the CDR3 is TGTGCCAGCAGCAAGGATACTAGCCAGGCTCGGGAAGAGACCCAGTACTTC. Translating it yields CASSKDTSQAREETQYF. The V gene is TRBV21-1, the J gene TRBJ2-5; the D segment call TRBD2 is taken from the table without a DNA check. TRBV21-1 is labeled a pseudogene. The CDR3 spans 17 residues.

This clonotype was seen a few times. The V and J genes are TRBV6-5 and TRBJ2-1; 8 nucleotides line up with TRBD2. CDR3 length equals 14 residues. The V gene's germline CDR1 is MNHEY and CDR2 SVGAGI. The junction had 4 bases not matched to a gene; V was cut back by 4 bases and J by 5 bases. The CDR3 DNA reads TGTGCCAGCAGTTCGACTAGCGACCACAATGAGCAGTTCTTC. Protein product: CASSSTSDHNEQFF.

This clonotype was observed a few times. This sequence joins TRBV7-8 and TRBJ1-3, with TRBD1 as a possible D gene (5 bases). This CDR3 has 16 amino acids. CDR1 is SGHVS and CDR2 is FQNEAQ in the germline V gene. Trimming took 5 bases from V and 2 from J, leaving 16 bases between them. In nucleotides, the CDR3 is TGTGCCAGCAGCAGATTGCAGGGTTTCGCTGGAAACACCATATATTTT. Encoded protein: CASSRLQGFAGNTIYF.

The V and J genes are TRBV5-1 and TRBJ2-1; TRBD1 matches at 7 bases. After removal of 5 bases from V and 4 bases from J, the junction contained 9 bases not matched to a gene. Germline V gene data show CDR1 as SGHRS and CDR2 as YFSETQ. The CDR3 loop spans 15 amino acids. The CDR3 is CASRVEDRSYNEQFF. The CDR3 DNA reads TGCGCCAGCAGGGTCGAGGACAGGTCGTACAATGAGCAGTTCTTC.

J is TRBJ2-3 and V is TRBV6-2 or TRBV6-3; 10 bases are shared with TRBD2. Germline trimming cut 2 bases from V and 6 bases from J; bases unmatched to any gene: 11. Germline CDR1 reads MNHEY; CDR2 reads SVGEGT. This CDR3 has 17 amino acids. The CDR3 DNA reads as TGTGCCAGCAGTTACCCCCTGGCAGCGGGAGGGGCCGATACGCAGTATTTT. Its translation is CASSYPLAAGGADTQYF.

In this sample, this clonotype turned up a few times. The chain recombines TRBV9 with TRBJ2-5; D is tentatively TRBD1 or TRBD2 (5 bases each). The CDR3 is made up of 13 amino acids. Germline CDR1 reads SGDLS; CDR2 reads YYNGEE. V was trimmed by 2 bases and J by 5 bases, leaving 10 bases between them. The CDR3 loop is CASSVRGGETQYF. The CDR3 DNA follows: TGTGCCAGCAGCGTGAGGGGCGGGGAGACCCAGTACTTC.

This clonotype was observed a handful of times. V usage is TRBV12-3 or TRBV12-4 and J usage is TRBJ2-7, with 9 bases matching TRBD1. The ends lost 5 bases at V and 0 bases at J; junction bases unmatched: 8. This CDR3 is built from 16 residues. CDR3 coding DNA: TGTGCCAGCAGTCCCTACGGACAGGGGAGCTCCTACGAGCAGTACTTC. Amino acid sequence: CASSPYGQGSSYEQYF.